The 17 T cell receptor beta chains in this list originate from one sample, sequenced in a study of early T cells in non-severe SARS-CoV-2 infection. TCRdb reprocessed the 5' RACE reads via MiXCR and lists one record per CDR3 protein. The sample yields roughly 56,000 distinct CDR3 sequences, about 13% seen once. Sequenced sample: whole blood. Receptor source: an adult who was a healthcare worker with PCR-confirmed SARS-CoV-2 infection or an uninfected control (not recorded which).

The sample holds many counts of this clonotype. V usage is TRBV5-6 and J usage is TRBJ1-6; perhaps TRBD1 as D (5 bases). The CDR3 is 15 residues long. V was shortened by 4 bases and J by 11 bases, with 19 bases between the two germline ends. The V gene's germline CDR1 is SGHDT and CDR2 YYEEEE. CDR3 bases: TGTGCCAGCAGCCCCCAGGGACGCTTGACGACACCCCTCCACTTT. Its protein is CASSPQGRLTTPLHF. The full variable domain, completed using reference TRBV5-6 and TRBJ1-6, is DAGVTQSPTHLIKTRGQQVTLRCSPKSGHDTVSWYQQALGQGPQFIFQYYEEEERQRGNFPDRFSGHQFPNYSSELNVNALLLGDSALYLCASSPQGRLTTPLHFGNGTRLTVT.

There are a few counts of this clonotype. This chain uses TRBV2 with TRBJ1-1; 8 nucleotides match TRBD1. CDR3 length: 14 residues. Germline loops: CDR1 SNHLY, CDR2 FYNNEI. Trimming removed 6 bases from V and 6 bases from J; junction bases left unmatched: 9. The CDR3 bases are TGTGCCAGCAGACCTGACAGGGGAGGGTCTGAAGCTTTCTTT. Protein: CASRPDRGGSEAFF.

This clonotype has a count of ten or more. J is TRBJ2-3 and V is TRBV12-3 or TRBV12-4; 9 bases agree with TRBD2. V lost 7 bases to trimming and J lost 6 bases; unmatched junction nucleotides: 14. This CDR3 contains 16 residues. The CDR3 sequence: CASTPSGLAGLDTQYF. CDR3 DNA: TGTGCCAGCACCCCTTCTGGGCTAGCGGGACTCGATACGCAGTATTTT.

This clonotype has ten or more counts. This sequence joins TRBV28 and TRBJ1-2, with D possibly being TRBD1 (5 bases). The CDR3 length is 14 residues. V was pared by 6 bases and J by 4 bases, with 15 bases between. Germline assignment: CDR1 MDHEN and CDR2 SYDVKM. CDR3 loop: CASRNPGLGYGYTF. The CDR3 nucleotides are TGTGCCAGCAGAAATCCGGGACTCGGCTATGGCTACACCTTC.

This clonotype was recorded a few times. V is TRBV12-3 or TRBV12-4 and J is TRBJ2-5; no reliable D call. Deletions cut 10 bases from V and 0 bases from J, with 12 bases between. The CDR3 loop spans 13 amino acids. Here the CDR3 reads CATRKVYQETQYF. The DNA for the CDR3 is TGTGCCACCCGGAAGGTGTACCAAGAGACCCAGTACTTC.

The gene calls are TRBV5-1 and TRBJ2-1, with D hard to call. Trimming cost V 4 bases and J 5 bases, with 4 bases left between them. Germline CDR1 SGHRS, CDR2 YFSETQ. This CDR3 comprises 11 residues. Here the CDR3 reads CASSKNNEQFF. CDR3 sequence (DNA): TGCGCCAGCAGCAAAAACAATGAGCAGTTCTTC.

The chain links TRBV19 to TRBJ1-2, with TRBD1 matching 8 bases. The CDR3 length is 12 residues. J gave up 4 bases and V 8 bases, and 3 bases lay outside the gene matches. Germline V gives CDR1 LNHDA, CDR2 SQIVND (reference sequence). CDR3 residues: CASSDRGYGYTF. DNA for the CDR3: TGTGCCAGTTCAGACAGGGGCTATGGCTACACCTTC.

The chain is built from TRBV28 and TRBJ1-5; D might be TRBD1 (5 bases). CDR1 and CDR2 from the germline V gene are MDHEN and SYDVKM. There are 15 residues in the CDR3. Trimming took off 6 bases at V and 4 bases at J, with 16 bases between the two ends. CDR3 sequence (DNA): TGTGCCAGCAGCCCCACAGGCGTGATGAATCAGCCCCAGCATTTT. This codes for CASSPTGVMNQPQHF. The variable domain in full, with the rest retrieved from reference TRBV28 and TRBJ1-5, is DVKVTQSSRYLVKRTGEKVFLECVQDMDHENMFWYRQDPGLGLRLIYFSYDVKMKEKGDIPEGYSVSREKKERFSLILESASTNQTSMYLCASSPTGVMNQPQHFGDGTRLSIL.

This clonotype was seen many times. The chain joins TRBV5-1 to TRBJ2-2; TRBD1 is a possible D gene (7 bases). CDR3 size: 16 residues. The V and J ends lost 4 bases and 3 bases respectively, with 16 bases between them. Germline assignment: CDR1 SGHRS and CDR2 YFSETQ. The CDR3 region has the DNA TGCGCCAGCAGCCGTCAGGGGGGCGTAGACACCGGGGAGCTGTTTTTT. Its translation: CASSRQGGVDTGELFF.

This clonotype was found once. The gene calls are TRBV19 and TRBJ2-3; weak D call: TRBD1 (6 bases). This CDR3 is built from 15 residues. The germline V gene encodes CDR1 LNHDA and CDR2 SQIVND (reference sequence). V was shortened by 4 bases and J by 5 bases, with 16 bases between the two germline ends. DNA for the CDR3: TGTGCCAGTAGTACGGACAGCTTAGGGGGAGATACGCAGTATTTT. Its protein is CASSTDSLGGDTQYF.

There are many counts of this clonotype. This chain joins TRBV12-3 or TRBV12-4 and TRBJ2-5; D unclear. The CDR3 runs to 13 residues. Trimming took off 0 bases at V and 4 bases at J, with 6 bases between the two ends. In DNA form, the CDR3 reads TGTGCCAGCAGTTTAGCGCGAGGAGAGACCCAGTACTTC. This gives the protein CASSLARGETQYF.

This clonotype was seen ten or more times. CDR3 protein: CASRGGQGTRSGNTIYF. The CDR3 DNA reads TGTGCCAGCAGGGGTGGACAGGGAACGCGGTCTGGAAACACCATATATTTT. The genes are TRBV28 and TRBJ1-3; 8 positions match TRBD1. This CDR3 comprises 17 residues. Germline-derived CDR1 and CDR2 are MDHEN and SYDVKM. V gave up 6 bases and J gave up 1 base; unmatched junction bases: 11.

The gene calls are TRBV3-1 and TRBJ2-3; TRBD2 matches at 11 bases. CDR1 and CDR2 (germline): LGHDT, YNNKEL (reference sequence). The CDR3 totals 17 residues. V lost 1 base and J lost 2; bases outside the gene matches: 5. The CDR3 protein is CASSQVRLAGFTDTQYF. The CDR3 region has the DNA TGTGCCAGCAGCCAAGTCCGACTAGCGGGATTCACAGATACGCAGTATTTT.

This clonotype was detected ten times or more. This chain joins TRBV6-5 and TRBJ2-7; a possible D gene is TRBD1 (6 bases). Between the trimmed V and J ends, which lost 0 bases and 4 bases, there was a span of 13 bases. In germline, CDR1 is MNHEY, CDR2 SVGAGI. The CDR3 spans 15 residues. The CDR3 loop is CASSYSSGEGYEQYF. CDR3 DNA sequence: TGTGCCAGCAGTTACTCGTCAGGGGAAGGGTACGAGCAGTACTTC.

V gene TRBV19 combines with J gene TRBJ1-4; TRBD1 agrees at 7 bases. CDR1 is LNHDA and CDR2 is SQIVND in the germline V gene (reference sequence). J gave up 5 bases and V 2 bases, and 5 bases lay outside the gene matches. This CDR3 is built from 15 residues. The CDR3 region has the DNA TGTGCCAGTAGTATAACCGGACAGGACAATGAAAAACTGTTTTTT. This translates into CASSITGQDNEKLFF.

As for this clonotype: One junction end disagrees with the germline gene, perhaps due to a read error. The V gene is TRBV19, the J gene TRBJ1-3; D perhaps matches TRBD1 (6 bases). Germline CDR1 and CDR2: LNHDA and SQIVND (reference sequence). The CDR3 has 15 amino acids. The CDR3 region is CASKPTGSSENTIYF. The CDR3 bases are TGTGCCAGTAAACCAACAGGGAGCTCTGAAAACACCATATATTTT. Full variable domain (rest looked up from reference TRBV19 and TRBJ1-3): DGGITQSPKYLFRKEGQNVTLSCEQNLNHDAMYWYRQDPGQGLRLIYYSQIVNDFQKGDIAEGYSVSREKKESFPLTVTSAQKNPTAFYLCASKPTGSSENTIYFGEGSWLTVV.

The CDR3 DNA reads as TGTGCCAGCAAACGGGGGCCCGAGCGGAGGAACCTTATTCCCTCTGGGGCCAACGTCCTGACTTTC. This codes for CASKRGPERRNLIPSGANVLTF. The J gene is TRBJ2-6, the V gene TRBV5-5; D possibly uses TRBD1 or TRBD2 (6 bases each). Germline assignment: CDR1 SGHKS and CDR2 YYEKEE (reference sequence). V dropped 6 bases and J dropped 0 bases, with 31 bases sitting between them. There are 22 residues in the CDR3.